The next 4 T cell receptor beta chains were all read from a single sample in a study of T cells in Graves' hyperthyroidism and ophthalmopathy. Regions amplified from RNA transcripts were the TCR beta CDR3 regions. HTBI primers drove first-round RT-PCR of the TCR CDR3. TCRdb fed the multiplex PCR reads into MiXCR, producing one record per CDR3 protein. The data show 550,000 to 800,000 distinct CDR3 sequences, around 15% seen once. The sample comprised blood. Receptors were obtained from a man in his forties or fifties with Graves' hyperthyroidism.

This clonotype was recorded many times. The CDR3 region is CASSLRDTVAGAANEQFF. CDR3 coding DNA: TGTGCCAGCAGTCTCCGGGACACGGTAGCGGGAGCGGCCAATGAGCAGTTCTTC. The chain has TRBV27 and TRBJ2-1; 9 bases line up with TRBD2. V gave up 5 bases and J gave up 6 bases; unmatched junction bases: 17. The germline V gene has CDR1 MNHEY and CDR2 SMNVEV (reference sequence). This CDR3 region has 18 residues.

This clonotype was seen only a few times. This chain uses TRBV5-8 with TRBJ2-5; D may be TRBD1 or TRBD2 (5 bases each). Trimming shortened V by 1 base and J by 2 bases, and 15 bases separated the two germline ends. In germline, CDR1 is SGHTS, CDR2 YDEGEE. The CDR3 totals 16 residues. The CDR3 here is CASSLSLRGGQETQYF. The CDR3 bases are TGTGCCAGCAGCTTGTCGTTGAGGGGTGGTCAAGAGACCCAGTACTTC.

This clonotype was seen many times. The chain employs TRBV2 and TRBJ2-7, with D unclear. The V and J ends lost 6 bases and 3 bases respectively, with 9 bases between them. CDR1 and CDR2 (germline): SNHLY, FYNNEI. This CDR3 region has 12 residues. The CDR3 DNA sequence: TGTGCCAGCAGCGGAAATTTCTACGAGCAGTACTTC. Protein sequence: CASSGNFYEQYF.

This clonotype was detected a few times. This rearrangement joins TRBV9 to TRBJ1-4; the D is unclear. V lost 0 bases, J lost 8 bases, and 5 bases lay in between. Per germline, CDR1 SGDLS and CDR2 YYNGEE. CDR3 length: 12 amino acids. CDR3 residues: CASSVVGEKLFF. CDR3 coding DNA: TGTGCCAGCAGCGTAGTCGGGGAAAAACTGTTTTTT.